This T cell receptor beta chain comes out of a study of cytomegalovirus exposure and HLA in healthy donors listed by TCRdb under 2017. With regard to the full study: An earlier analysis of 587 of the donors reported about 280 Gb of sequence data and 90 million to 120 million unique TCR beta sequences obtained from about 179 million T cells. Roughly 320 gigabases of sequencing data and 75 million to 85 million unique TCR sequences made up an early release that covered several hundred HLA-typed donors. The genetic ancestry cluster associated with self-reported Caucasian donors included roughly 84% of the approximately 430 genotyped donors. The study aimed to test whether signatures of past pathogen exposure could be identified by cataloging public T cell receptors. The T cell repertoires of roughly 660 subjects were profiled by immunosequencing and related to cytomegalovirus serostatus. Besides the first cohort of some 670 subjects, a separate validation cohort made up of 120 different subjects was used. The study combined high-throughput TCR immunosequencing, statistical association of individual TCRs with disease status, and machine learning to predict cytomegalovirus infection status. To study patterns of TCR occurrence, a later analysis re-analyzed previously published TCR beta repertoires from 700 or so donors and added high-resolution HLA genotyping. Rather than drawing on any new phenotypic data, the later analysis identified candidate immune exposures from TCR beta sequences and the way those sequences occurred across donors. An earlier analysis of several hundred of the donors applied high-throughput TCR beta sequencing to assess whether each TCR beta V gene segment acted as functional or pseudogenic. Alongside the repertoire data, information on donor age, sex, ethnicity and CMV serostatus was compiled. A later genetic analysis took genome-wide SNP genotypes for about 65% of the 666 donors and used that subset as a discovery cohort. Every discovery cohort repertoire had been produced on one sequencing platform. Both class I and class II loci were covered by HLA typing, at four-digit resolution. Typing coverage varied by locus: roughly 629-630 donors for A, B, C, DRB1 and DQB1; around 560 for DQA1; 600 to 610 for DPA1; roughly 450 for DPB1. Four or five DR-DQ haplotypes were handled as single units for association and clustering because linkage in the cohort was strong. On average, about 240,000 unique TCR beta nucleotide sequences were sequenced per donor among 398 genotyped donors of the cohort, with approximately 18% of those sequences being non-productive. What the study reported, not specific to this receptor: In an earlier analysis of under 600 of the donors, most TCR beta V segments were observed in productive rearrangements about 87% or about 30% of the time, broadly matching IMGT annotations. The study listed approximately 150 TCR beta chains as associated with cytomegalovirus. Some 15 rarely observed V segments, including chromosome 9 orphons, were excluded from the earlier analysis of about 600 of the donors because counts were too low. A further reported finding was that TCR beta sequences accurately predicted the HLA-A and HLA-B alleles for most subjects in the first cohort. In vitro tests confirmed that a few of the cytomegalovirus-associated TCR beta chains recognize cytomegalovirus antigens. In a later analysis, about 16,000 TCR beta sequences were associated with specific HLA alleles at a false discovery rate of 0.05. Sequencing depth was assumed to be roughly uniform across donors in the presence/absence analyses, though that assumption may not hold. Strong co-occurrence of HLA alleles, especially DR and DQ, made assigning TCR associations to individual alleles difficult. It was suggested by the authors that the approach could potentially be generalized to other disease states and immunological phenotypes. An association between a missense DCLRE1C variant and V-gene and J-gene trimming of TCR beta chains was found in a later genetic analysis and replicated in an independent cohort. For the cohort, immune exposure information was limited to CMV serostatus. According to a later analysis, parvovirus B19, influenza, CMV and Epstein-Barr virus appeared linked to several top co-occurrence clusters. The classifier was reported to diagnose cytomegalovirus status with high specificity and sensitivity in both the original and validation cohorts. A later genetic analysis reported fewer N-insertions in productive TCRs among donors in an Asian-associated ancestry cluster than the roughly 620-donor mean. Across donors, most TCR sequences were observed very rarely, whereas some public TCRs were present in many individuals. In a later analysis, the rate of TCR association differed among HLA loci, with DRB1 alleles having the most associated TCRs and HLA-C alleles having the fewest. Most CMV-associated TCR beta chains appeared to be HLA-restricted in a later analysis, and the HLA associations seemed to be driven largely by CMV exposure. A cluster of highly shared sequence variants was judged likely to be a technical artifact of the sequencing pipeline. Because HLA typing was missing for some donors at each locus, association tests included only the typed subset. Only TCR beta chains were sequenced in this cohort, and the absence of alpha or paired-chain data limited detectable features. A later analysis found that HLA-associated TCR beta chains were more clonally expanded and had lower generation probabilities than equally common non-associated chains. Linkage disequilibrium might explain the correlated functional status among segregating V segments, but an unknown experimental factor could not be excluded.

This clone was seen only a few times. Its binding antigen is unknown. No quality values exist for individual bases; no much larger clone is one base distant. In total, approximately 700 healthy bone marrow donors made up the cohort. At the time of sampling, all cohort members were nominally healthy, though unrecorded immune exposures were likely present. The donor was CMV seropositive and was included in the group of some 290 seropositive cohort members. Each donor provided a peripheral blood sample, and peripheral blood mononuclear cells were used for TCR beta sequencing. Genomic DNA was extracted from the blood cell samples with the Qiagen DNeasy Blood Extraction Kit. The library was obtained by the immunoSEQ multiplex PCR assay. The multiplex PCR relied on a mix of 60 forward primers for TCR Vbeta segments and 13 reverse primers for TCR Jbeta segments. Amplification of the CDR3 region of rearranged TCR beta genes was performed with a multiplex PCR assay on genomic DNA. The Illumina HiSeq System was used to sequence the amplified TCR beta libraries as 87-base-pair reads. Concerning the study's data processing: In a later analysis, tens of millions of unique TCR beta chains were counted across the approximately 640 repertoires, and roughly 11 million of these chains were shared by at least two donors. To remove PCR and sequencing errors, raw reads were error-corrected and collapsed into unique sequences using a nearest-neighbor algorithm that merged closely related sequences. Alignment of CDR3 sequences to IMGT reference sequences was used to assign V, D and J gene segments. Each retained sequence needed at least a six-nucleotide match to both a V gene segment and a J gene segment. A rearrangement counted as productive if the CDR3 had no stop codons and remained in frame with V and J, and every other rearrangement counted as non-productive. Following IMGT convention, CDR3 was defined as the stretch from the second conserved V-encoded cysteine up to the conserved J-encoded phenylalanine. Sequences without an unambiguous match to a single V gene segment were excluded from the earlier analysis of 450 to 650 of the donors. In an earlier analysis of 450 to 700 of the donors, V segments were called functional above 56.7% productive rearrangements and were called segregating when the between-donor standard deviation exceeded 5%. A statistical classification framework was built to diagnose cytomegalovirus status from the catalog of TCR beta chain sequences. In a later analysis, V and J genes were assigned by comparing TCR nucleotide sequences against IMGT/GENE-DB human TR gene sequences. A later analysis assigned CDR3 sequences and most-parsimonious VDJ recombination scenarios with the TCRdist pipeline. In a later analysis, every TCR beta chain was defined by the combination of its CDR3 amino acid sequence and its V-gene family, and reads without a unique V-gene family were dropped. A later analysis removed 592 highly shared, low-generation-probability nucleotide sequences to deal with suspected cross-contamination and a sequencing artifact. In a later analysis, a clonal expansion index was calculated for each public chain from normalized within-repertoire ranks of inferred template counts. In a later analysis, generation probabilities were computed using a VDJ recombination model fitted to out-of-frame rearrangements, and the results were checked against IGoR. In a later analysis, hypergeometric tests were used to score TCR-TCR, TCR-HLA and TCR-CMV co-occurrence, with a repertoire-size bias correction applied to TCR pairs. In a later analysis, false discovery rates were estimated by permuting HLA or CMV assignments 20 times. In a later analysis, co-occurring TCRs were grouped with DBSCAN, and TCRdist sequence similarity was added when clustering was performed within HLA-allele-positive subsets. Co-occurrence clustering excluded repertoires with fewer than 30,000 or more than 120,000 public chains, plus five with anomalous nucleotide sharing. TCRdb re-hosts the immuneACCESS table, in-frame sequences only. Its copies lack some clones; in the studies checked, an unresolved V gene accounts for under half of them, and the cause for the rest is not known. That table supplies the V and J calls and clone size; D and trimming were determined from the DNA. The sample records approximately 210,000 clones, 60% to 85% of which are singletons. The leading ten clones occupy 1.5% to 1.7% of the sample.

This TCR came from a girl between 10 and 17 years old in good health and CMV-seropositive. The sequencing sample was made of PBMCs.

The nucleotide sequence reads TGCGCCAGCAGTCTCCGACAGGTGAGCTCTGGAAACACCATATATTTT. This gives the protein CASSLRQVSSGNTIYF. The sequence joins TRBV4-1 to TRBJ1-3; a tentative D call is TRBD1 (6 bases match). Cut back by 6 bases and 0 bases, the V and J ends lie 15 bases apart. The CDR3, cysteine through phenylalanine, is 16 amino acids long. Solely the CDR3 DNA is kept, with 48 bases framed from the first base. In the germline V gene, CDR1 corresponds to MGHRA and CDR2 to YSYEKL.